This TCR beta chain appears in the sequencing data of a study of early T cells in non-severe SARS-CoV-2 infection. Study-wide results and caveats: Matching with VDJdb favored anti-spike CD8 responses (missing private and CD4 specificities).

Tagging with unique molecular identifiers was applied to individual cDNA molecules. TCRdb fed the 5' RACE reads into MiXCR, producing one record per CDR3 protein. The data show approximately 81,000 distinct CDR3 sequences, less than 8% seen once. This clonotype occurred many times. Its antigen remains unknown. Trimming cost V 3 bases and J 8 bases, with 15 bases left between them. Germline values: CDR1 SGHRS, CDR2 YFSETQ. CDR3 length equals 14 residues. The specimen sequenced was whole blood. The chain couples TRBV5-1 to TRBJ2-1, with D maybe TRBD1 (6 bases). The receptor was isolated from an adult who was a healthcare worker with PCR-confirmed SARS-CoV-2 infection or an uninfected control (not recorded which). This CDR3 reads CASSWLGTYDEQFF. Written as DNA, the CDR3 is TGCGCCAGCAGCTGGCTAGGGACATACGATGAGCAGTTCTTC. The full variable domain, in which reference TRBV5-1 and TRBJ2-1 provide the parts outside the CDR3, is KAGVTQTPRYLIKTRGQQVTLSCSPISGHRSVSWYQQTPGQGLQFLFEYFSETQRNKGNFPGRFSGRQFSNSRSEMNVSTLELGDSALYLCASSWLGTYDEQFFGPGTRLTVL.